The 24 T cell receptor beta chains below come from one sample, sequenced in a study of radiotherapy plus CTLA-4 blockade in lung cancer. Libraries were prepared by immunoSEQ multiplex PCR; TCRdb keeps only in-frame clonotypes and omits some of them. In the table there are 60,000 to 70,000 clones, less than 80% of which are singletons. Sequenced here: peripheral blood, sampled from a patient treated with radiotherapy plus ipilimumab. These receptors all stem from a human donor with non-small cell lung cancer who had a complete response to radiotherapy plus ipilimumab.

The genes are TRBV6-5 and TRBJ1-5; no definite D call. The CDR3 covers 13 residues. Trimming shortened V by 0 bases and J by 7 bases, and 7 bases separated the two germline ends. Germline assignment: CDR1 MNHEY and CDR2 SVGAGI. The CDR3 coding sequence is TGTGCCAGCAGTTACTCGGTCTCCCAGCCCCAGCATTTT. Translated: CASSYSVSQPQHF.

The J gene is TRBJ2-2, the V gene TRBV9; D tentatively reads TRBD1 or TRBD2 (5 bases each). V lost 0 bases and J 6 bases, leaving 9 bases between the germline ends. The CDR3 is 14 amino acids. The germline V gene encodes CDR1 SGDLS and CDR2 YYNGEE. In DNA, the CDR3 is TGTGCCAGCAGCGTAGTGCCGGGGCCCGGGGAGCTGTTTTTT. Amino acids: CASSVVPGPGELFF.

The J gene is TRBJ1-4, the V gene TRBV2; unclear D gene. CDR3 length equals 14 residues. Trimming shortened V by 7 bases and J by 10 bases, and 19 bases separated the two germline ends. Per the germline V gene, CDR1 is SNHLY and CDR2 is FYNNEI. The CDR3 loop is CASKQWDQSGKLFF. As DNA, the CDR3 is TGTGCCAGCAAGCAATGGGATCAATCTGGAAAACTGTTTTTT.

V usage is TRBV6-5 and J usage is TRBJ2-2; D is tentatively TRBD1 or TRBD2 (5 bases each). CDR1 is MNHEY, CDR2 SVGAGI, per germline. This CDR3 region has 16 residues. Trimming removed 0 bases at V and 6 bases at J, with 14 bases between. DNA of the CDR3: TGTGCCAGCAGTTACTCGAGGGCTAGCAGGGCCGGGGAGCTGTTTTTT. Protein product: CASSYSRASRAGELFF.

About this clone: At the DNA level, this CDR3 is encoded by other sequences in the same sample as well. The V call is TRBV4-3, the J call TRBJ1-4; D not resolved. V was pared by 0 bases and J by 8 bases, with 7 bases between. Germline V gene lookup returns CDR1 LGHNA and CDR2 YSLEER. This CDR3 comprises 13 residues. CDR3 sequence: CASSQDLVEKLFF. The DNA for the CDR3 is TGCGCCAGCAGCCAAGATTTGGTGGAAAAACTGTTTTTT.

This clone was seen once. The chain is built from TRBV19 and TRBJ2-1; 13 nucleotides agree with TRBD2. Germline CDR1 reads LNHDA; CDR2 reads SQIVND (reference sequence). The CDR3 is made up of 16 amino acids. V was clipped by 6 bases and J by 7 bases; unmatched bases: 9. The CDR3 DNA follows: TGTGCCAGTAGACGACTAGCGGGGGGCCCATGGAATGAGCAGTTCTTC. The encoded protein is CASRRLAGGPWNEQFF.

The chain links TRBV9 to TRBJ1-2; possible D gene TRBD1, 6 bases. The V gene's germline CDR1 is SGDLS and CDR2 YYNGEE. CDR3 length: 14 residues. Trimming shortened V by 0 bases and J by 8 bases, and 14 bases separated the two germline ends. CDR3: CASSVDLMGGGYTF. CDR3 sequence (DNA): TGTGCCAGCAGCGTAGATCTAATGGGGGGCGGCTACACCTTC. Filled out from reference TRBV9 and TRBJ1-2, the complete variable domain reads DSGVTQTPKHLITATGQRVTLRCSPRSGDLSVYWYQQSLDQGLQFLIQYYNGEERAKGNILERFSAQQFPDLHSELNLSSLELGDSALYFCASSVDLMGGGYTFGSGTRLTVV.

The V gene is TRBV9, the J gene TRBJ2-1; D is unresolved. This CDR3 region has 15 residues. Per germline, CDR1 SGDLS and CDR2 YYNGEE. The germline V and J ends were trimmed by 5 bases and 3 bases, with 15 bases remaining between them. CDR3 region: CASSALPGVYNEQFF. DNA for the CDR3: TGTGCCAGCAGTGCCCTCCCGGGCGTCTACAATGAGCAGTTCTTC.

V gene TRBV28 combines with J gene TRBJ1-1, with a possible D match to TRBD1 (5 bases). V shed 4 bases and J shed 9 bases, with 15 bases lying between them. CDR3 length: 13 amino acids. The germline V gene has CDR1 MDHEN and CDR2 SYDVKM. This chain's CDR3 is CASSSEMWGQAFF. The CDR3 coding sequence is TGTGCCAGCAGTTCCGAAATGTGGGGCCAAGCTTTCTTT.

This clone was counted only a few times. The V call is TRBV14, the J call TRBJ2-1; 13 positions match TRBD2. V lost 4 bases to trimming and J lost 4 bases; unmatched junction nucleotides: 4. The V gene's germline CDR1 is SGHDN and CDR2 FVKESK. This CDR3 is 16 amino acids long. This CDR3 reads CASSRRLAGGYNEQFF. The CDR3 DNA reads as TGTGCCAGCAGCCGGAGACTAGCGGGAGGTTACAATGAGCAGTTCTTC.

The rearrangement links TRBV2 to TRBJ2-3, with 8 bases matching TRBD1. This CDR3 region has 15 residues. Germline-derived CDR1 and CDR2 are SNHLY and FYNNEI. Trimming cost V 5 bases and J 0 bases; bases outside gene matches: 4. The CDR3 DNA is TGTGCCAGCAGTTTAGACAGGGGTAGCACAGATACGCAGTATTTT. Protein product: CASSLDRGSTDTQYF.

The chain joins TRBV27 to TRBJ1-1, with D perhaps TRBD1 (5 bases). Germline lookup yields CDR1 MNHEY and CDR2 SMNVEV (reference sequence). The V end was cut by 4 bases, the J end by 2 bases, with 8 bases between. The CDR3 runs to 13 residues. CDR3 residues: CASSYRLNTEAFF. The CDR3 coding sequence is TGTGCCAGCAGTTACAGGCTTAACACTGAAGCTTTCTTT.

The chain links TRBV7-9 to TRBJ1-6, with D unresolved. The CDR3 covers 15 residues. Per the germline V gene, CDR1 is SEHNR and CDR2 is FQNEAQ (reference sequence). V was shortened by 1 base and J by 7 bases, with 11 bases between the two germline ends. The CDR3 reads CASSLEGRWNSPLHF. CDR3 nucleotides: TGTGCCAGCAGCTTAGAGGGCAGGTGGAATTCACCCCTCCACTTT.

The genes are TRBV21-1 and TRBJ2-7; the table names TRBD2, a call not compared with the DNA. TRBV21-1 is deemed a pseudogene. The CDR3 contains 16 residues. The CDR3 bases are TGTGCCAGCAGCAAATTGCGGCGGGAGAAGAGCTACGAGCAGTACGTC. Translated: CASSKLRREKSYEQYV.

The chain combines TRBV5-8 with TRBJ1-5; the match to TRBD1 covers 7 bases. The J segment lost 1 base and the V segment lost 5 bases, leaving 6 bases of the junction unmatched. Germline assignment: CDR1 SGHTS and CDR2 YDEGEE. The length of the CDR3 is 15 residues. This chain's CDR3 is CASSWTGPSNQPQHF. For the CDR3, the DNA is TGTGCCAGCAGTTGGACAGGCCCGAGCAATCAGCCCCAGCATTTT.

In this sample, this clone turned up once. The rearrangement uses TRBV5-4 and TRBJ1-2, with a weak D call TRBD1 (6 bases). Trimming removed 4 bases from V and 4 bases from J, with 8 bases in between. Per the germline V gene, CDR1 is SGHNT and CDR2 is YYREEE (reference sequence). The CDR3 has 12 residues. For the CDR3, the DNA is TGTGCCAGCAGCCAGGACAGCTATGGCTACACCTTC. It codes for CASSQDSYGYTF.

In its sample, this clone was seen once. The chain has TRBV9 and TRBJ2-5; 7 bases map to TRBD2. Near its end, the DNA agrees better with TRBJ2-7, so the J call may be wrong. Germline lookup yields CDR1 SGDLS and CDR2 YYNGEE. The CDR3 has 16 residues. CDR3 sequence reads: CASSPDISGDSYEQYF. The CDR3 DNA reads as TGTGCCAGCAGCCCAGACATAAGCGGGGATTCCTACGAGCAGTACTTC.

Only a few counts were recorded for this clone. The chain carries TRBV7-9 and TRBJ1-2; maybe TRBD1 (6 bases). V lost 4 bases to trimming and J lost 8 bases, with 11 bases between them. The CDR3 runs to 12 residues. Germline CDR1 and CDR2: SEHNR and FQNEAQ (reference sequence). The CDR3 coding sequence is TGTGCCAGCAGCTCCCCCGGACAGGGCTACACCTTC. Translating gives CASSSPGQGYTF.

The genes are TRBV27 and TRBJ2-5, with D hard to call. V dropped 3 bases and J dropped 2 bases, with 10 bases sitting between them. The germline V gene has CDR1 MNHEY and CDR2 SMNVEV (reference sequence). The CDR3 contains 14 residues. The CDR3 is CASSFRYQQETQYF. CDR3 DNA sequence: TGTGCCAGCAGTTTTAGGTACCAACAAGAGACCCAGTACTTC.

J is TRBJ2-1 and V is TRBV6-5; D uncertain. From germline, CDR1 is MNHEY and CDR2 SVGAGI. The CDR3 consists of 14 residues. The V end lost 6 bases, the J end lost 5 bases, and 14 bases lay between the germline ends. The CDR3 nucleotides are TGTGCCAGCAGAACCCCGGGCAGGAACAATGAGCAGTTCTTC. Translating gives CASRTPGRNNEQFF.

The chain carries TRBV4-1 and TRBJ2-6, with 10 bases that match TRBD1. The CDR3 has 20 amino acids. From germline, CDR1 is MGHRA and CDR2 YSYEKL. V trimming: 2 bases; J trimming: 2 bases; junction bases outside the gene matches: 12. The CDR3 DNA follows: TGCGCCAGCAGCCAACATCCCCTCGGGACAGGGGAAACTGGGGCCAACGTCCTGACTTTC. It translates to CASSQHPLGTGETGANVLTF.

The rearrangement uses TRBV27 and TRBJ2-5, with no clear D. CDR3 size: 15 residues. CDR1 and CDR2 (germline): MNHEY, SMNVEV (reference sequence). The V end lost 5 bases, the J end lost 3 bases, and 16 bases lay between the germline ends. Here the CDR3 reads CASSPLQGWEETQYF. The CDR3 DNA is TGTGCCAGCAGTCCCCTCCAAGGTTGGGAAGAGACCCAGTACTTC.

On this clone itself: One end of the junction varies from germline; a read error may be responsible. The V call is TRBV7-7, the J call TRBJ2-1; 9 nucleotides agree with TRBD2. The CDR3 is made up of 14 amino acids. Germline-derived CDR1 and CDR2 are SSHAT and FNYEAQ (reference sequence). The CDR3 loop reads CASSLAGAHNEQFF. The CDR3 coding sequence is TGTGCTAGCAGCTTAGCGGGAGCCCACAATGAGCAGTTCTTC.

The rearrangement links TRBV5-4 to TRBJ2-1; D is perhaps TRBD2 (7 bases). The CDR3 runs to 17 residues. V lost 0 bases and J lost 1, with 14 bases in between. Looked up from germline, CDR1 is SGHNT and CDR2 is YYREEE (reference sequence). As DNA, the CDR3 is TGTGCCAGCAGCTTGGGACAAAGGGGGGGTTCCTACAATGAGCAGTTCTTC. Protein sequence: CASSLGQRGGSYNEQFF.